The rows below give T cell receptor beta chains drawn from one sample of a study of human T cells and chemical hapten exposure. TCRdb analysed the RACE reads with MiXCR anew, one entry per CDR3 protein. Among some 96,000 distinct CDR3 sequences, 25% to 30% were seen once, and the ten largest hold around a tenth. Material: whole blood, obtained in connection with sensitization to the hapten diphenylcyclopropenone (DPC). These receptors were collected from a man between 35 and 55 years old with alopecia areata. Some clones in this sample may be carry-over from other donors' samples. Each CDR3 is given with its conserved first and last residue. Each record gives: V gene, clone size, D gene, J gene, CDR3 protein, CDR3 DNA. D genes are given only for firm matches. The size entry is marked missing in some rows and otherwise reads once, few, many or a size class.

>TRBV12-3/TRBV12-4|-|-|TRBJ2-5
CASSRDMGSRTQYF
TGTGCCAGCAGTCGCGACATGGGGTCTAGGACCCAGTACTTC
>TRBV6-2/TRBV6-3|-|-|TRBJ2-7
CASSYDYPYEQYF
TGTGCCAGCAGTTATGACTACCCCTACGAGCAGTACTTC
>TRBV25-1|few|-|TRBJ2-1
CASRVVGGGHEQFF
TGTGCCAGCCGCGTTGTAGGTGGGGGGCATGAGCAGTTCTTC
>TRBV13|few|TRBD2|TRBJ2-3
CASSGRLAGPESTDTQYF
TGTGCCAGCAGCGGCAGACTAGCGGGGCCGGAGAGCACAGATACGCAGTATTTT
>TRBV7-7|few|TRBD1|TRBJ2-2
CASSFRQGTGELFF
TGTGCCAGCAGCTTTCGACAGGGGACCGGGGAGCTGTTTTTT
>TRBV10-3|-|TRBD1|TRBJ1-1
CAIGDRGQRHTEAFF
TGTGCCATCGGGGACAGGGGGCAACGTCACACTGAAGCTTTCTTT
>TRBV7-8|-|TRBD1|TRBJ1-5
CASSPMGGGTGGNQPQHF
TGTGCCAGCAGCCCGATGGGGGGAGGGACAGGGGGCAATCAGCCCCAGCATTTT
>TRBV18|few|-|TRBJ1-5
CASSPLINQPQHF
TGTGCCAGCTCACCACTCATTAATCAGCCCCAGCATTTT
>TRBV20-1|-|-|TRBJ1-1
CSASRVRGHRDTTEAFF
TGCAGTGCTAGCAGGGTTCGCGGACACCGGGACACCACTGAAGCTTTCTTT
>TRBV27|-|-|TRBJ2-3
CATQWGTDTQYF
TGTGCCACCCAATGGGGCACAGATACGCAGTATTTT
>TRBV6-2/TRBV6-3|-|TRBD2|TRBJ2-3
CASSTFFSGSFPDTQYF
TGTGCCAGCAGTACCTTCTTTAGCGGGAGTTTTCCAGATACGCAGTATTTT
>TRBV4-2|-|-|TRBJ1-1
CASSPQDRQSRGWTEAFF
TGTGCCAGCAGCCCCCAAGATAGACAGTCCCGGGGATGGACTGAAGCTTTCTTT
>TRBV18|-|TRBD1|TRBJ2-5
CASSRDRGETQYF
TGTGCCAGCTCTCGAGACAGGGGCGAGACCCAGTACTTC
>TRBV7-3|-|-|TRBJ2-1
CASSLDPGEFNEQFF
TGTGCCAGCAGCTTAGACCCCGGGGAGTTCAATGAGCAGTTCTTC
>TRBV28|-|TRBD2|TRBJ2-2
CASTPPGGFIGELFF
TGTGCCAGCACCCCCCCGGGGGGATTTATCGGGGAGCTGTTTTTT
>TRBV3-1|few|TRBD2|TRBJ2-3
CASSLNSGRGDTQYF
TGTGCCAGCAGCCTAAATAGCGGGAGAGGAGATACGCAGTATTTT
>TRBV6-5|-|-|TRBJ2-3
CASSYSDTSTDTQYF
TGTGCCAGCAGTTACTCCGATACTAGCACAGATACGCAGTATTTT
>TRBV11-1|-|-|TRBJ1-1
CASSHRPPEAFF
TGTGCCAGCAGCCATCGGCCCCCTGAAGCTTTCTTT
>TRBV11-2|-|-|TRBJ2-7
CASSLPQTGGMTYEQYF
TGTGCCAGCAGCTTACCTCAAACCGGGGGAATGACCTACGAGCAGTACTTC
>TRBV7-2|-|-|TRBJ2-6
CASSRRGGSGANVLTF
TGTGCCAGCAGCCGCAGAGGTGGATCTGGGGCCAACGTCCTGACTTTC
>TRBV10-3|-|TRBD1|TRBJ2-7
CAIRAGQGYEQYF
TGTGCCATCAGGGCGGGACAGGGCTACGAGCAGTACTTC
>TRBV6-5|-|-|TRBJ2-7
CASSYSKVGPEQYF
TGTGCCAGCAGTTACTCGAAGGTCGGGCCTGAGCAGTACTTC
>TRBV7-9|-|TRBD1|TRBJ2-5
CASSYSGTGEETQYF
TGTGCCAGCAGCTATTCCGGGACAGGTGAAGAGACCCAGTACTTC
>TRBV15|-|-|TRBJ2-6
CATSRGDRSSGANVLTF
TGTGCCACCAGCAGAGGGGATCGTAGCTCTGGGGCCAACGTCCTGACTTTC
>TRBV2|many|-|TRBJ2-2
CASSVFAANTGELFF
TGTGCCAGCAGTGTCTTTGCGGCGAACACCGGGGAGCTGTTTTTT
>TRBV29-1|-|-|TRBJ2-7
CSVEYDSLGEQYF
TGCAGCGTTGAGTATGACAGCCTCGGGGAGCAGTACTTC
>TRBV7-6|-|TRBD2|TRBJ2-3
CASSLAFGLAEASTDTQYF
TGTGCCAGCAGCTTGGCCTTCGGACTAGCGGAGGCCAGCACAGATACGCAGTATTTT
>TRBV24-1|once|TRBD1|TRBJ2-1
CATSDSGTGNEQFF
TGTGCCACCAGTGATTCCGGGACAGGGAATGAGCAGTTCTTC
>TRBV6-6|-|-|TRBJ1-3
CASSQSGTSSGNTIYF
TGTGCCAGCAGCCAGTCAGGGACGAGCTCTGGAAACACCATATATTTT
>TRBV28|-|TRBD1|TRBJ2-7
CASSRPGTATYEQYF
TGTGCCAGCAGCCGCCCCGGGACAGCGACCTACGAGCAGTACTTC
>TRBV20-1|-|TRBD1|TRBJ1-6
CSARAIPGQAPHNSPLHF
TGCAGTGCTAGAGCAATACCGGGACAGGCACCCCATAATTCACCCCTCCACTTT
>TRBV6-6|few|-|TRBJ2-2
CASMRGILNTGELFF
TGTGCCAGCATGAGGGGGATTTTGAACACCGGGGAGCTGTTTTTT
>TRBV27|once|TRBD1|TRBJ2-2
CASRATGGGYTGELFF
TGTGCCAGCAGAGCGACAGGGGGCGGATACACCGGGGAGCTGTTTTTT